The 28 T cell receptor beta chains presented below share a single source sample, sequenced in a study of cytomegalovirus exposure and HLA in healthy donors. The PCR ran on 60 Vbeta and 13 Jbeta primers. The data were produced by immunoSEQ multiplex PCR, yet TCRdb's version contains in-frame clones alone and is incomplete. The sample includes roughly 140,000 clones, around four fifths seen only once; the top ten take more than 2%. Sequencing was performed on PBMCs. The receptor source for this set is a boy aged 2 to 9 in good health and CMV-seronegative.

The table lists this clone with a count of one. The chain is built from TRBV19 and TRBJ2-7, with 8 bases lining up with TRBD1. V lost 9 bases to trimming and J lost 4 bases; unmatched junction nucleotides: 17. This CDR3 has 16 residues. Looked up from germline, CDR1 is LNHDA and CDR2 is SQIVND (reference sequence). The CDR3 DNA follows: TGTGCCAGCTCGTACGCGGGACAGGATGGATATTACGAGCAGTACTTC. Translation: CASSYAGQDGYYEQYF.

V and J are TRBV27 and TRBJ2-7, with TRBD2 matching over 10 bases. The CDR3 loop spans 16 amino acids. Per the germline V gene, CDR1 is MNHEY and CDR2 is SMNVEV (reference sequence). The V gene end was trimmed by 0 bases and the J gene end by 9 bases; junction bases not matched to a gene: 11. The CDR3: CASSLSPSGSLSWQYF. CDR3 bases: TGTGCCAGCAGTTTATCCCCTAGCGGGAGTTTAAGCTGGCAGTACTTC.

This clone was seen a single time. The rearrangement joins TRBV5-1 to TRBJ2-7; TRBD1 agrees at 7 bases. Germline V CDR1 and CDR2: SGHRS, YFSETQ. The V and J ends lost 1 base and 5 bases, in that order; junction bases with no gene match: 6. This CDR3 spans 14 amino acids. CDR3 DNA sequence: TGCGCCAGCAGCTTGTCAGGGGGTCCCAACGAGCAGTACTTC. It encodes CASSLSGGPNEQYF.

CDR3 sequence (DNA): TGCAGCGCCGCCCCCCGGACAGGGGGTAATGAAAAACTGTTTTTT. Translating gives CSAAPRTGGNEKLFF. J is TRBJ1-4 and V is TRBV29-1, with 10 bases aligning to TRBD1. The CDR3 runs to 15 residues. From germline, CDR1 is SQVTM and CDR2 ANQGSEA. The junction had 9 bases not matched to a gene; V was cut back by 7 bases and J by 4 bases.

This chain uses TRBV19 with TRBJ2-1; TRBD2 is a possible D gene (6 bases). The germline V and J ends were trimmed by 5 bases and 8 bases, with 16 bases remaining between them. This CDR3 contains 14 residues. In germline, CDR1 is LNHDA, CDR2 SQIVND (reference sequence). The CDR3 DNA is TGTGCCAGTAGTCCGAGAGGGAGGTCCGATGAGCAGTTCTTC. This sequence encodes CASSPRGRSDEQFF.

This chain connects TRBV7-2 to TRBJ2-1; 8 bases are a match to TRBD2. This CDR3 has 17 residues. Looked up from germline, CDR1 is SGHTA and CDR2 is FQGNSA. V trimming: 4 bases; J trimming: 0 bases; junction bases outside the gene matches: 8. CDR3 DNA sequence: TGTGCCAGCAGCTCGTTAGAGACTAGCGTCTCCTACAATGAGCAGTTCTTC. Its translation: CASSSLETSVSYNEQFF.

The chain employs TRBV6-5 and TRBJ2-6; the D is unclear. In germline, CDR1 is MNHEY, CDR2 SVGAGI. V was cut by 2 bases and J by 1 base, with 6 bases left in between. The CDR3 sequence is 15 residues long. The CDR3 protein is CASSYGLSGANVLTF. The DNA for the CDR3 is TGTGCCAGCAGTTACGGGCTTTCTGGGGCCAACGTCCTGACTTTC.

The chain employs TRBV10-3 and TRBJ1-6, with D unresolved. The CDR3 totals 15 residues. Trimming removed 5 bases at V and 1 base at J, with 9 bases between. Germline V gene data show CDR1 as ENHRY and CDR2 as SYGVKD. CDR3 in amino acids: CAISPSGSYNSPLHF. In DNA, the CDR3 is TGTGCCATCAGTCCCTCGGGGTCCTATAATTCACCCCTCCACTTT.

The V and J genes are TRBV27 and TRBJ2-5; D is perhaps TRBD2 (6 bases). The CDR3 spans 14 residues. Trimming took 6 bases from V and 4 from J, leaving 15 bases between them. Germline values: CDR1 MNHEY, CDR2 SMNVEV (reference sequence). The DNA of the CDR3 is TGTGCCAGCAGCCTCGGGGGTCGCCCAGAGACCCAGTACTTC. Its protein product is CASSLGGRPETQYF.

This clone was recorded a few times. This chain connects TRBV29-1 to TRBJ1-1; weak D call: TRBD1 (5 bases). This CDR3 has 19 residues. V lost 0 bases and J 0 bases, leaving 23 bases between the germline ends. From germline, CDR1 is SQVTM and CDR2 ANQGSEA. Here the CDR3 reads CSVEDRGFRGIPLNTEAFF. The DNA for the CDR3 is TGCAGCGTTGAAGATCGGGGGTTCCGAGGGATCCCCCTGAACACTGAAGCTTTCTTT.

This clone has more than one count but fewer than ten. The chain combines TRBV7-2 with TRBJ2-2; TRBD1 aligns across 7 bases. CDR1 and CDR2 (germline): SGHTA, FQGNSA. J lost 5 bases, V lost 1 base, and 13 bases had no gene match. The CDR3 runs to 18 residues. DNA of the CDR3: TGTGCCAGCAGCTTAGTAAGGGGGCTCGGTTCAAGAACCGGGGAGCTGTTTTTT. It encodes CASSLVRGLGSRTGELFF.

In nucleotides, the CDR3 is TGCGCCAGCAGCAACCAACTCCGAGGGGGAGCCTACGAGCAGTACTTC. It specifies CASSNQLRGGAYEQYF. The chain joins TRBV5-1 to TRBJ2-7, with D maybe TRBD1 (6 bases). Germline V CDR1 and CDR2: SGHRS, YFSETQ. The CDR3 is 16 amino acids. Trimming took 4 bases from V and 2 from J, leaving 19 bases between them.

The chain is built from TRBV6-1 and TRBJ1-1; no clear D. This CDR3 spans 14 amino acids. The V gene's germline CDR1 is MNHNS and CDR2 SASEGT. The germline V and J ends were trimmed by 7 bases and 4 bases, with 16 bases remaining between them. CDR3 residues: CASTPRGAGTEAFF. DNA for the CDR3: TGTGCCAGCACCCCACGGGGAGCGGGCACTGAAGCTTTCTTT.

J is TRBJ2-5 and V is TRBV4-1; 8 positions agree with TRBD1. Germline V lookup: CDR1 MGHRA, CDR2 YSYEKL. Trimming cost V 1 base and J 5 bases; bases outside gene matches: 6. This CDR3 spans 15 amino acids. The CDR3 loop reads CASSQGTGFGETQYF. The CDR3 DNA is TGCGCCAGCAGCCAAGGGACAGGGTTCGGCGAGACCCAGTACTTC.

The chain uses TRBV2 and TRBJ2-5, with a tentative D call TRBD1 (6 bases). Looked up from germline, CDR1 is SNHLY and CDR2 is FYNNEI. CDR3 length: 15 amino acids. The V gene lost 6 bases and the J gene lost 5 bases, with 19 bases spanning the gap. CDR3 in DNA: TGTGCCAGCAGACGCACCAGGGGTTGGGGGGAGACCCAGTACTTC. This encodes CASRRTRGWGETQYF.

The chain is built from TRBV19 and TRBJ2-2, with a tentative D call TRBD2 (6 bases). From germline, CDR1 is LNHDA and CDR2 SQIVND (reference sequence). This CDR3 comprises 17 residues. Trimming removed 3 bases at V and 2 bases at J, with 16 bases between. CDR3 nucleotide sequence: TGTGCCAGTAGTATTCCTGTCGGGACTCACAACACCGGGGAGCTGTTTTTT. Translating it yields CASSIPVGTHNTGELFF.

This clone occurred once. A read error may account for a junction end that differs from germline. The V and J genes are TRBV4-1 and TRBJ2-3, with 10 bases that match TRBD2. The germline V gene encodes CDR1 MGHRA and CDR2 YSYEKL. The CDR3 totals 14 residues. CDR3 loop: CAGRAGGNTDTQYF. The CDR3 nucleotides read TGCGCCGGCAGAGCGGGAGGGAACACAGATACGCAGTATTTT.

The rearrangement uses TRBV5-8 and TRBJ1-2, with a tentative D call TRBD1 (6 bases). V was trimmed by 0 bases and J by 2 bases, leaving 11 bases between them. Per the germline V gene, CDR1 is SGHTS and CDR2 is YDEGEE. The CDR3 has 15 residues. The CDR3 loop reads CASSLVGTPNYGYTF. The CDR3, as DNA: TGTGCCAGCAGCTTGGTTGGGACACCGAACTATGGCTACACCTTC. The full variable domain, in which reference TRBV5-8 and TRBJ1-2 provide the parts outside the CDR3, is EAGVTQSPTHLIKTRGQQATLRCSPISGHTSVYWYQQALGLGLQFLLWYDEGEERNRGNFPPRFSGRQFPNYSSELNVNALELEDSALYLCASSLVGTPNYGYTFGSGTRLTVV.

The chain links TRBV19 to TRBJ1-2, with D perhaps matching TRBD1 (6 bases). Trimming stripped 3 bases from V and 0 bases from J, with 26 bases between. The V gene's germline CDR1 is LNHDA and CDR2 SQIVND (reference sequence). There are 20 residues in the CDR3. The CDR3 spells CASSIPGAEGYFDANYGYTF. The CDR3 DNA reads TGTGCCAGTAGTATCCCAGGGGCAGAGGGATACTTCGACGCTAACTATGGCTACACCTTC. The full variable domain, rest sourced from reference TRBV19 and TRBJ1-2, is DGGITQSPKYLFRKEGQNVTLSCEQNLNHDAMYWYRQDPGQGLRLIYYSQIVNDFQKGDIAEGYSVSREKKESFPLTVTSAQKNPTAFYLCASSIPGAEGYFDANYGYTFGSGTRLTVV.

The chain recombines TRBV19 with TRBJ2-5; a weak D match, TRBD1 (6 bases). Germline V gives CDR1 LNHDA, CDR2 SQIVND (reference sequence). The CDR3 totals 14 residues. With 3 bases removed from V and 4 bases from J, the gap between germline ends came to 12 bases. CDR3 residues: CASSMVWGRETQYF. Written as DNA, the CDR3 is TGTGCCAGTAGTATGGTCTGGGGGCGAGAGACCCAGTACTTC. Complete variable domain (other parts from reference TRBV19 and TRBJ2-5): DGGITQSPKYLFRKEGQNVTLSCEQNLNHDAMYWYRQDPGQGLRLIYYSQIVNDFQKGDIAEGYSVSREKKESFPLTVTSAQKNPTAFYLCASSMVWGRETQYFGPGTRLLVL.

The chain has TRBV6-1 and TRBJ2-4, with unresolved D. CDR1 is MNHNS, CDR2 SASEGT, per germline. The CDR3 covers 17 residues. V was cut by 0 bases and J by 3 bases, with 15 bases left in between. The CDR3 is CASSEARSLFGKNIQYF. The CDR3 DNA reads as TGTGCCAGCAGTGAAGCGCGGAGTCTCTTCGGCAAAAACATTCAGTACTTC.

The chain combines TRBV28 with TRBJ2-1, with D maybe TRBD2 (6 bases). Trimming removed 1 base from V and 0 bases from J, with 10 bases in between. The CDR3 consists of 16 residues. Germline V gives CDR1 MDHEN, CDR2 SYDVKM. The CDR3 here is CASSLSGLSSYNEQFF. The CDR3 region has the DNA TGTGCCAGCAGTTTATCGGGACTCAGCTCCTACAATGAGCAGTTCTTC.

This clone was counted only a few times. V gene TRBV28 combines with J gene TRBJ1-5; 9 nucleotides agree with TRBD1. From germline, CDR1 is MDHEN and CDR2 SYDVKM. CDR3 length: 14 amino acids. J was trimmed by 7 bases and V by 6 bases; bases with no gene match: 7. CDR3: CASRTGGLTQPQHF. The CDR3 DNA sequence: TGTGCCAGCAGAACAGGGGGCCTAACACAGCCCCAGCATTTT.

The chain joins TRBV29-1 to TRBJ2-7; D is perhaps TRBD2 (5 bases). There are 13 residues in the CDR3. V lost 1 base, J lost 0 bases, and 7 bases lay in between. CDR1 and CDR2 from the germline V gene are SQVTM and ANQGSEA. The CDR3 DNA is TGCAGCGTTGAAGTTCGGGACTCCTACGAGCAGTACTTC. Amino acid sequence: CSVEVRDSYEQYF.

This clone showed up just a few times. The J gene is TRBJ2-5, the V gene TRBV5-5, with D perhaps matching TRBD1 (5 bases). Germline-derived CDR1 and CDR2 are SGHKS and YYEKEE (reference sequence). This CDR3 region has 15 residues. V was shortened by 2 bases and J by 5 bases, with 16 bases between the two germline ends. The CDR3 coding sequence is TGTGCCAGCAGCTTAGTCCTAGGGGCGGCGGAGACCCAGTACTTC. Protein: CASSLVLGAAETQYF.

This chain uses TRBV7-2 with TRBJ2-5; D call uncertain. This CDR3 comprises 12 residues. Germline V gene lookup returns CDR1 SGHTA and CDR2 FQGNSA. The ends were cut back, 4 bases at V and 5 bases at J, with 8 bases in the middle. This CDR3 reads CASSSPEETQYF. The CDR3 DNA sequence: TGTGCCAGCAGCTCACCCGAGGAGACCCAGTACTTC.

The chain has TRBV28 and TRBJ2-3, with TRBD2 matching 7 bases. Trimming took 2 bases from V and 7 from J; bases not matched to a gene: 15. The V gene's germline CDR1 is MDHEN and CDR2 SYDVKM. This CDR3 is built from 17 residues. CDR3 bases: TGTGCCAGCAGTTTAGGTCGTTGGCAGGGAGGGAGGAATACGCAGTATTTT. Translated, it gives CASSLGRWQGGRNTQYF.

The V gene is TRBV6-1, the J gene TRBJ2-7; D not certain. Trimming left V 9 bases short and J 3 bases short, with 15 bases between. The germline CDR1 and CDR2 sequences are MNHNS and SASEGT. The CDR3 is 13 residues long. As DNA, the CDR3 is TGTGCCAGTACACTCAGGTCCCACTACGAGCAGTACTTC. This codes for CASTLRSHYEQYF.